The 2 T cell receptor beta chains below all came from one sample that was sequenced in a study of cytomegalovirus exposure and HLA in healthy donors. Repertoires were generated with immunoSEQ multiplex PCR, while TCRdb's copy carries only in-frame clones and drops some. This table has roughly 50,000 clones, more than 75% appearing once. The source material was PBMCs. The receptors here all came from a man younger than 30 in good health and CMV-seronegative.

The rearrangement uses TRBV2 and TRBJ1-5, with D possibly being TRBD1 (6 bases). Germline CDR1 is SNHLY and CDR2 is FYNNEI. CDR3 length: 13 amino acids. The ends were cut back, 4 bases at V and 9 bases at J, with 13 bases in the middle. For the CDR3, the DNA is TGTGCCAGCAGTGCTGGGACACGCCGGCCCCAGCATTTT. Protein sequence: CASSAGTRRPQHF.

V is TRBV19 and J is TRBJ2-5; 10 bases line up with TRBD2. The CDR3 loop spans 17 amino acids. Germline V gene sequence: CDR1 LNHDA, CDR2 SQIVND (reference sequence). Losses at the gene ends were 3 bases for V and 5 bases for J; bases not matched to a gene: 12. CDR3 sequence (DNA): TGTGCCAGTAGTATGGGACTAGCGACCCTTTTAACGGAGACCCAGTACTTC. It is translated as CASSMGLATLLTETQYF.